Below are 18 T cell receptor beta chains sequenced from a single sample in a study of glioma-infiltrating T cells. Amplification of TCR alpha and beta CDR3 regions from RNA used iRepertoire nested multiplex PCR. TCRdb used MiXCR to reprocess the multiplex PCR reads, holding one entry per CDR3 protein. Counted here are under 200,000 distinct CDR3 sequences, around 42% occurring once; the ten biggest clones make up 5% to 5.5%. Sequenced material: glioma tissue, nonneoplastic brain tissue, or PBMCs (not recorded which). The receptors stem from a human donor with low-grade glioma or glioblastoma, undergoing nonglioma brain surgery, or in good health (not recorded which).

This chain connects TRBV28 to TRBJ2-6, with 7 bases aligning to TRBD1. CDR3 length: 17 residues. Per germline, CDR1 MDHEN and CDR2 SYDVKM. Trimming at V came to 7 bases and at J to 0 bases, leaving 9 bases not matched to a gene. The CDR3 nucleotides are TGTGCCAGCAATGGGGGACAGTCCTACTCTGGGGCCAACGTCCTGACTTTC. As protein: CASNGGQSYSGANVLTF.

Remarks on this clonotype: Possible read error: a much larger clone is one base away. The V gene is TRBV6-1, the J gene TRBJ2-7, with 13 bases that match TRBD2. Germline V gives CDR1 MNHNS, CDR2 SASEGT. V trimming: 0 bases; J trimming: 0 bases; junction bases outside the gene matches: 5. The CDR3 contains 18 residues. In DNA, the CDR3 is TGTGCCAGCAGTGAAGCTAGGACTAGCGGGAGCGTCTCCTACGAGCAGTACTTC. As protein: CASSEARTSGSVSYEQYF.

This chain connects TRBV29-1 to TRBJ2-7, with D possibly matching TRBD2 (6 bases). Germline lookup yields CDR1 SQVTM and CDR2 ANQGSEA. V lost 7 bases and J lost 4, with 14 bases in between. CDR3 length equals 12 residues. CDR3 loop: CSATEGRYEQYF. The CDR3 nucleotides read TGCAGCGCCACAGAGGGGAGGTACGAGCAGTACTTC.

This clonotype appeared once. Possible read error: a much larger clone is one base away. The rearrangement links TRBV7-6 to TRBJ2-7, with TRBD2 matching over 8 bases. Germline V CDR1 and CDR2: SGHVS, FNYEAQ. Trimming took 6 bases from V and 3 from J; bases not matched to a gene: 7. This CDR3 comprises 14 residues. The CDR3, as DNA: TGTGCCAGCAGACGTGGACTAGCTGGCTACGAGCAGTACTTC. This sequence encodes CASRRGLAGYEQYF.

On this clonotype: This may come from a read error, since a much larger clone is one base off. The chain carries TRBV18 and TRBJ2-5; TRBD1 is a possible D gene (6 bases). Germline-derived CDR1 and CDR2 are KGHSH and LQKENI. The CDR3 runs 14 residues. CDR3 region: CASSLSRGTETKYF. CDR3 nucleotide sequence: TGTGCCAGCTCACTCTCCAGGGGTACCGAGACCAAGTACTTC.

This clonotype was observed a handful of times. The chain links TRBV29-1 to TRBJ1-2; D unclear. Trimming stripped 4 bases from V and 0 bases from J, with 9 bases between. The CDR3 is 13 amino acids. Germline V gene lookup returns CDR1 SQVTM and CDR2 ANQGSEA. The CDR3 nucleotides are TGCAGCGTTGGACTTGCAGCTAACTATGGCTACACCTTC. Its protein is CSVGLAANYGYTF.

V usage is TRBV5-1 and J usage is TRBJ2-1; 10 nucleotides match TRBD2. CDR1 SGHRS and CDR2 YFSETQ come from the germline V gene. This CDR3 is built from 15 residues. The junction had 7 bases not matched to a gene; V was cut back by 2 bases and J by 8 bases. The CDR3 here is CASSFLAGEGYEQFF. The CDR3 DNA is TGCGCCAGCAGCTTCCTAGCGGGAGAAGGCTATGAGCAGTTCTTC.

This clonotype was observed many times. The V gene is TRBV20-1, the J gene TRBJ2-7; perhaps TRBD2 as D (6 bases). Germline V gene lookup returns CDR1 DFQATT and CDR2 SNEGSKA (reference sequence). The CDR3 has 13 residues. The ends were cut back, 6 bases at V and 2 bases at J, with 14 bases in the middle. DNA for the CDR3: TGCAGTGCCAGACTCGGGGGAACCTACGAGCAGTACTTC. It is translated as CSARLGGTYEQYF.

This clonotype occurred many times. The rearrangement uses TRBV28 and TRBJ2-5; a possible D gene is TRBD2 (5 bases). Trimming removed 3 bases from V and 7 bases from J, with 6 bases in between. Germline V gives CDR1 MDHEN, CDR2 SYDVKM. This CDR3 comprises 11 residues. CDR3 region: CASSFSVTQYF. As DNA, the CDR3 is TGTGCCAGCAGTTTTAGCGTGACCCAGTACTTC.

This clonotype has ten or more counts. This chain connects TRBV6-6 to TRBJ2-7, with no clear D. The V gene's germline CDR1 is MNHNY and CDR2 SVGAGI (reference sequence). Trimming took off 0 bases at V and 6 bases at J, with 9 bases between the two ends. This CDR3 is 13 amino acids long. The CDR3 DNA sequence: TGTGCCAGCAGTTACTCGCTAGTATCCGAGCAGTACTTC. Protein sequence: CASSYSLVSEQYF.

A word on this clonotype: This may come from a read error, since a much larger clone is one base off. The chain employs TRBV28 and TRBJ2-3; either TRBD1 or TRBD2 may supply D (5 bases each). The germline V gene encodes CDR1 MDHEN and CDR2 SYDVKM. The CDR3 has 15 residues. This chain's CDR3 is CASSPSGTYVDTKYF. The CDR3 nucleotides are TGTGCCAGCAGTCCCTCCGGGACCTACGTAGATACGAAGTATTTT.

The chain joins TRBV19 to TRBJ1-1; the D gene is possibly TRBD1 (5 bases). This CDR3 has 16 amino acids. V shed 4 bases and J shed 3 bases, with 18 bases lying between them. Germline V gene sequence: CDR1 LNHDA, CDR2 SQIVND (reference sequence). The CDR3 loop reads CASSTQGQGADTEAFF. CDR3 nucleotides: TGTGCCAGTAGTACCCAAGGCCAGGGAGCGGACACTGAAGCTTTCTTT.

This clonotype was detected only a few times. V is TRBV18 and J is TRBJ2-1, with D unresolved. CDR3 length: 12 amino acids. Germline assignment: CDR1 KGHSH and CDR2 LQKENI. Trimming stripped 2 bases from V and 6 bases from J, with 5 bases between. For the CDR3, the DNA is TGTGCCAGCTCACCATATCTCAATGAGCAGTTCTTC. This encodes CASSPYLNEQFF.

This rearrangement joins TRBV4-1 to TRBJ2-7; D might be TRBD1 or TRBD2, each matching 5 bases. CDR3 length: 17 amino acids. V dropped 0 bases and J dropped 1 base, with 16 bases sitting between them. Germline CDR1 MGHRA, CDR2 YSYEKL. CDR3 DNA: TGCGCCAGCAGCCAAGAAATGCCGGGACGCTTATCCTACGAGCAGTACTTC. This codes for CASSQEMPGRLSYEQYF.

CDR3 in amino acids: CASSTGTAYEQYF. The CDR3 DNA follows: TGTGCCAGCAGCACTGGGACAGCCTACGAGCAGTACTTC. The genes are TRBV7-9 and TRBJ2-7, with TRBD1 identical over 7 bases. This CDR3 has 13 amino acids. Germline-derived CDR1 and CDR2 are SEHNR and FQNEAQ (reference sequence). The V and J ends lost 5 bases and 2 bases, in that order; junction bases with no gene match: 3.

As concerns this clonotype: A much larger clonotype is one base distant, so this may be a read error. The missing conserved phenylalanine or tryptophan at the end of this CDR3 makes a read error likely. V gene TRBV20-1 combines with J gene TRBJ2-1; D tentatively reads TRBD1 or TRBD2 (6 bases each). Trimming cost V 0 bases and J 5 bases, with 20 bases left between them. Germline V gene lookup returns CDR1 DFQATT and CDR2 SNEGSKA (reference sequence). The CDR3 contains 17 residues. The CDR3 sequence: CSARERNIIGGHNEQFS. The CDR3 DNA reads TGCAGTGCTAGAGAGAGGAACATCATAGGGGGGCACAATGAGCAGTTCTCC.

Worth noting for this clonotype: This may be a read error, as it is one base from a much larger clone. The V and J genes are TRBV28 and TRBJ2-2; perhaps D is TRBD1 or TRBD2 (6 bases each). Germline V gene lookup returns CDR1 MDHEN and CDR2 SYDVKM. CDR3 length equals 17 residues. The DNA for the CDR3 is TGTGCCAGCAGTAAGAGAACAGGGAGGAGAGGCACCAGGGAGCTGTTTTTT. Its protein product is CASSKRTGRRGTRELFF.

This clonotype has at least ten counts. V gene TRBV20-1 combines with J gene TRBJ2-7; 16 nucleotides align to TRBD2. The CDR3 has 14 amino acids. V was pared by 5 bases and J by 5 bases, with 3 bases of the junction left unmatched. Germline CDR1 is DFQATT and CDR2 is SNEGSKA (reference sequence). CDR3 nucleotides: TGCAGTGCTGCTGGGACTAGCGGGAGGGACGAGCAGTACTTC. Translated, it gives CSAAGTSGRDEQYF.